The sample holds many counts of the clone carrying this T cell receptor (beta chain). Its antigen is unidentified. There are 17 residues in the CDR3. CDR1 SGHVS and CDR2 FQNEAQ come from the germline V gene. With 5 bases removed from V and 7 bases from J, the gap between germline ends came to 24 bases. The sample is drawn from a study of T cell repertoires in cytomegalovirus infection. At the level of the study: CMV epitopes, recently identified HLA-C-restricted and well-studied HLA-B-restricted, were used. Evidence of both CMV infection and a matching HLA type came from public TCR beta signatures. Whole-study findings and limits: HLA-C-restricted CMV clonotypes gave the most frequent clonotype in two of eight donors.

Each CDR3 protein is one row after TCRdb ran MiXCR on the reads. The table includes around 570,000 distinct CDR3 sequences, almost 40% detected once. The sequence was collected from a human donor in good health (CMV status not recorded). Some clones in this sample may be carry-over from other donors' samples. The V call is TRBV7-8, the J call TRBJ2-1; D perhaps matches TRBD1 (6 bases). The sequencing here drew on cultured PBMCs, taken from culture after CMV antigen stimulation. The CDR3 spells CASSASFTGLWSNEQFF. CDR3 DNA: TGTGCCAGCAGCGCCTCCTTCACAGGGCTATGGAGTAATGAGCAGTTCTTC. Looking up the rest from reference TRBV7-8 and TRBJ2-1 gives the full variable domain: GAGVSQSPRYKVAKRGQDVALRCDPISGHVSLFWYQQALGQGPEFLTYFQNEAQLDKSGLPSDRFFAERPEGSVSTLKIQRTQQEDSAVYLCASSASFTGLWSNEQFFGPGTRLTVL.